This section outlines one TCR beta chain sequence together with its context. Antigen specificity is unknown. TCRdb called the 5' RACE reads again in MiXCR, with one record for every CDR3 protein. The table records 300,000 or so distinct CDR3 sequences, about 6.9% of them present only once. The data belong to a study of T cells after yellow fever vaccination. Study results and caveats: Subsequent to the booster, the majority of primary-vaccination clones reappeared (around 96% CD4, approximately 90% CD8). Repertoires obtained by FACS sorting could include abundant clonotypes that entered as contaminants from the bulk population. A weaker but faster secondary response was observed, peaking on day 5 versus 15.

The CDR3 length is 14 residues. Looked up from germline, CDR1 is SGDLS and CDR2 is YYNGEE. The ends were cut back, 2 bases at V and 4 bases at J, with 12 bases in the middle. This sample comprised PBMCs, obtained around 45 days after the first yellow fever vaccination. This chain uses TRBV9 with TRBJ1-2; maybe TRBD1 (5 bases). The TCR comes from a man aged 18 to 30 who received the YFV17D yellow fever vaccine. The CDR3 DNA follows: TGTGCCAGCAGCGTTTCCCTGGGGGGCTATGGCTACACCTTC. Translating gives CASSVSLGGYGYTF.